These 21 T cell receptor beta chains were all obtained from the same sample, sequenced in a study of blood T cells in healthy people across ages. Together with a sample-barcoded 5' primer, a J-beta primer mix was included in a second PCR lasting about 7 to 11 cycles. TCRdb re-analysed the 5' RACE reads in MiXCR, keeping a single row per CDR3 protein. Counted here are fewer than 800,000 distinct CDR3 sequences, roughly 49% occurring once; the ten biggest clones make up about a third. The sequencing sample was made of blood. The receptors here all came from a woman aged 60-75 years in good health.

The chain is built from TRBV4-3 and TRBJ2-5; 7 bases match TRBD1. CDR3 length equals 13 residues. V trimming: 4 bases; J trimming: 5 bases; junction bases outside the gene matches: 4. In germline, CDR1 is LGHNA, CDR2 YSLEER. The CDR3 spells CASSPDRWETQYF. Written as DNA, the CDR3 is TGCGCCAGCAGCCCGGACAGGTGGGAGACCCAGTACTTC.

The CDR3 is CASSPLGATEAFF. CDR3 nucleotide sequence: TGCGCCAGCAGCCCGCTTGGGGCGACTGAAGCTTTCTTT. The chain carries TRBV5-1 and TRBJ1-1; tentatively, D is TRBD1 (5 bases). V lost 4 bases, J lost 5 bases, and 12 bases lay in between. The CDR3 is 13 amino acids. Germline CDR1 reads SGHRS; CDR2 reads YFSETQ.

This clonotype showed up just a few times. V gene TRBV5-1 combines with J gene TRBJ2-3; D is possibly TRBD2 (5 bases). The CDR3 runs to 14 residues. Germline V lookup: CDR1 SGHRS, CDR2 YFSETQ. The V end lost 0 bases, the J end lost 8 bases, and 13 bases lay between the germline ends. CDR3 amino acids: CASSLDPSGITQYF. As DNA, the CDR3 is TGCGCCAGCAGCTTGGACCCTTCGGGGATTACGCAGTATTTT.

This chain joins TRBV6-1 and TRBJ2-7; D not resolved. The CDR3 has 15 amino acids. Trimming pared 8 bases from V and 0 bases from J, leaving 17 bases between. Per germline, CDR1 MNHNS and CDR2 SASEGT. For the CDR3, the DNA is TGTGCCAGCTCCTTCCTGGAAGGGATCTCCTACGAGCAGTACTTC. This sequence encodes CASSFLEGISYEQYF.

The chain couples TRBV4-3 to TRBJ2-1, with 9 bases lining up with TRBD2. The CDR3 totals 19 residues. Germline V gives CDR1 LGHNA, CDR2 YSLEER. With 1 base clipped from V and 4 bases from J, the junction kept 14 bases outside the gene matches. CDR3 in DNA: TGCGCCAGCAGCCAAGTGGGTAGCGGGAGAGGGGGGGTATACAATGAGCAGTTCTTC. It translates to CASSQVGSGRGGVYNEQFF.

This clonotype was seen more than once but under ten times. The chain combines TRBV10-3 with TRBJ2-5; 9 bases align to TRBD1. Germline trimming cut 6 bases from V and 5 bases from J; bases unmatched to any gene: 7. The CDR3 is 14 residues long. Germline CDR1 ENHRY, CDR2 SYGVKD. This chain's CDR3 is CAIRADRGGETQYF. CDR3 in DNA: TGTGCCATCAGAGCGGACAGGGGCGGGGAGACCCAGTACTTC.

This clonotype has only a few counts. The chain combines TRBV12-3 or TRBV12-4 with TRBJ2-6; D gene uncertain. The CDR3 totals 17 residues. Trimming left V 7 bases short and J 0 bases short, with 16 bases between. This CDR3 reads CASTARNASSGANVLTF. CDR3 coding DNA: TGTGCCAGCACCGCTAGAAACGCTAGCTCTGGGGCCAACGTCCTGACTTTC.

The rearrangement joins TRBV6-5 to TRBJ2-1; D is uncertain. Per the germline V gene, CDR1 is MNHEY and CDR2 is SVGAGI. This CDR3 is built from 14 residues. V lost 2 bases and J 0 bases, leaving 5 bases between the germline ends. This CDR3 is CASSYRDSYNEQFF. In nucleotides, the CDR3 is TGTGCCAGCAGTTACAGGGACTCCTACAATGAGCAGTTCTTC.

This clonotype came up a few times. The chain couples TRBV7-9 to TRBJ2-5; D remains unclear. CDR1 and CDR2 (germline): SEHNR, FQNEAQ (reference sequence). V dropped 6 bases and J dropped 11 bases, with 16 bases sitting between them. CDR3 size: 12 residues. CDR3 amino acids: CASSPDNNEQYF. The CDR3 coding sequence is TGTGCCAGCAGTCCCGACAACAATGAGCAGTACTTC. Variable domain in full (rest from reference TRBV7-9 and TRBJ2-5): DTGVSQNPRHKITKRGQNVTFRCDPISEHNRLYWYRQTLGQGPEFLTYFQNEAQLEKSRLLSDRFSAERPKGSFSTLEIQRTEQGDSAMYLCASSPDNNEQYFGPGTRLLVL.

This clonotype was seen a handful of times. The CDR3 nucleotides read TGCAGTGCCCCGACTACGAACCTCTACGAGCAGTACTTC. Translated: CSAPTTNLYEQYF. V gene TRBV20-1 combines with J gene TRBJ2-7, with a weak D call TRBD2 (5 bases). The CDR3 length is 13 residues. Germline CDR1 DFQATT, CDR2 SNEGSKA (reference sequence). Trimming removed 6 bases at V and 3 bases at J, with 15 bases between.

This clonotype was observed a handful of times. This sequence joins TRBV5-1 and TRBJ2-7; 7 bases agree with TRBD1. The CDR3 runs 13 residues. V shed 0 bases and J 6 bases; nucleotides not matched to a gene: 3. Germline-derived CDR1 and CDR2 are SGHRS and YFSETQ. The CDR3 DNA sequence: TGCGCCAGCAGCTTGGCCACAGGGGCCGAGCAGTACTTC. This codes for CASSLATGAEQYF.

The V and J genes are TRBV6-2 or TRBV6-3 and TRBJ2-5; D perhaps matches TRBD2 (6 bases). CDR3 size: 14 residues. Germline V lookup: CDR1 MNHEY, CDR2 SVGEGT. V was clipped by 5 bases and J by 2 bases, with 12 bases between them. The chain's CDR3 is CASSGGYGQETQYF. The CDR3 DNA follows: TGTGCCAGCAGTGGGGGGTATGGGCAAGAGACCCAGTACTTC.

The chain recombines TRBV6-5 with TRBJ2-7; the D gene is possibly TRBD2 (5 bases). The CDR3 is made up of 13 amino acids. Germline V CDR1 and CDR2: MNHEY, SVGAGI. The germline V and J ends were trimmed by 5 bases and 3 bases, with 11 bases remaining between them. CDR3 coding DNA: TGTGCCAGCAGTACGGGAAACCGCTACGAGCAGTACTTC. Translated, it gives CASSTGNRYEQYF.

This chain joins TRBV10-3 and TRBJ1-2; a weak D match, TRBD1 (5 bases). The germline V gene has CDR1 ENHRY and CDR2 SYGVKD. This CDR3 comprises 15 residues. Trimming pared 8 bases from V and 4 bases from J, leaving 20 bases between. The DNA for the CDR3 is TGTGCCATCGGAAAAGAGGGGTCGGATCTCTATGGCTACACCTTC. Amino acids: CAIGKEGSDLYGYTF.

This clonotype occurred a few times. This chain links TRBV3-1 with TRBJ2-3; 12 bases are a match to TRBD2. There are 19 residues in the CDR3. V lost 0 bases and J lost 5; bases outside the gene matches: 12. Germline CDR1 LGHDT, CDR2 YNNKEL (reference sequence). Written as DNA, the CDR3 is TGTGCCAGCAGCCAAGATTCGCGACTAGCGGGAGATTTTAAAGATACGCAGTATTTT. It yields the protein CASSQDSRLAGDFKDTQYF.

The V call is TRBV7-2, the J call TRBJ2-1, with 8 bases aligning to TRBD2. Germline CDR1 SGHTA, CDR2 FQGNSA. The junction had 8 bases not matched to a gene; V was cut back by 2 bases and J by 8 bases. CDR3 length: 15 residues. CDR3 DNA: TGTGCCAGCAGCTTACTAATCGGGAGGGAATATGAGCAGTTCTTC. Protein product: CASSLLIGREYEQFF.

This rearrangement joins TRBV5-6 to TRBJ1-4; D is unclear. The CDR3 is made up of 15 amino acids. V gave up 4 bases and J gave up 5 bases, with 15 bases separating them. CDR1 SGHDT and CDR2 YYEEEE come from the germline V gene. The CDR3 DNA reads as TGTGCCAGCAGCCCCTTCACAGCCGACAATGAAAAACTGTTTTTT. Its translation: CASSPFTADNEKLFF.

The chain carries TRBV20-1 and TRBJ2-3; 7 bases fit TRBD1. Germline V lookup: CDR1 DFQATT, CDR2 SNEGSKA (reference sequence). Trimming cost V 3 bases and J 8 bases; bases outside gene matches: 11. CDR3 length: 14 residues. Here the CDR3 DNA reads TGCAGTGCTAGTTCGGACAGGTGGCTTGGTACGCAGTATTTT. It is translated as CSASSDRWLGTQYF.

The CDR3 spells CASSLTGGDNTEAFF. The CDR3 region has the DNA TGTGCCAGCAGCTTGACAGGGGGCGATAACACTGAAGCTTTCTTT. The chain combines TRBV7-2 with TRBJ1-1; 10 nucleotides line up with TRBD1. In germline, CDR1 is SGHTA, CDR2 FQGNSA. The CDR3 has 15 amino acids. The ends lost 3 bases at V and 2 bases at J; junction bases unmatched: 3. Full variable domain (remainder filled in from reference TRBV7-2 and TRBJ1-1): GAGVSQSPSNKVTEKGKDVELRCDPISGHTALYWYRQSLGQGLEFLIYFQGNSAPDKSGLPSDRFSAERTGGSVSTLTIQRTQQEDSAVYLCASSLTGGDNTEAFFGQGTRLTVV.

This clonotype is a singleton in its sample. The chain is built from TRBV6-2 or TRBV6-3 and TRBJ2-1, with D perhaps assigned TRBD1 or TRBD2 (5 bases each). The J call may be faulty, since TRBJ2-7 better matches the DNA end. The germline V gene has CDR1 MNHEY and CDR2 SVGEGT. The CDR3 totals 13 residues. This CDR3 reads CASQGATYNEQYF. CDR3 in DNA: TGTGCCAGCCAGGGAGCCACCTACAATGAGCAGTACTTC.

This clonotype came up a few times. The CDR3 region has the DNA TGTGCCACCCACGGGGGGGTCAACTATGGCTACACCTTC. Its translation: CATHGGVNYGYTF. The gene calls are TRBV2 and TRBJ1-2; possible D gene TRBD1, 5 bases. V dropped 10 bases and J dropped 2 bases, with 14 bases sitting between them. Germline CDR1 SNHLY, CDR2 FYNNEI. This CDR3 has 13 residues.